This T cell receptor (beta chain) was found in a study of T cell repertoires in cytomegalovirus infection. As for the study in general: Recently described HLA-C-restricted plus well-studied HLA-B-restricted CMV epitopes were used. Public TCR beta signatures were indicative of both CMV infection and a matching HLA type. Overall study findings and caveats: What dominated the ex vivo response were HLA-C-restricted CMV-specific TCR beta clonotypes. The cumulative frequency of public TCR beta families distinguished individuals who carried CMV together with the relevant HLA.

With V trimmed by 4 bases and J by 7 bases, 13 bases remained unmatched. CDR3 size: 17 residues. To note about this clonotype: Antigen specificity is unknown.

TCRdb fed the reads into MiXCR, producing one record per CDR3 protein. Here the sample spans 830,000 or so distinct CDR3 sequences, about 30% being singletons. The rearrangement joins TRBV12-3 or TRBV12-4 to TRBJ2-1; 10 bases align to TRBD1. Sequencing was performed on cultured CD8+ T cells from PBMCs, taken from culture after CMV antigen stimulation. The sequence derives from a human donor in good health (CMV status not recorded). Some clones in this sample may be carry-over from other donors' samples. The CDR3 DNA reads TGTGCCAGCAGTTATCAAGTCCTGGGACAGGGGAAGAATGAGCAGTTCTTC. Translation: CASSYQVLGQGKNEQFF.